The source of this T cell receptor beta chain is a study of T cell changes during pregnancy in multiple sclerosis. Germline V lookup: CDR1 MDHEN, CDR2 SYDVKM. With 2 bases clipped from V and 6 bases from J, the junction kept 4 bases outside the gene matches. The CDR3 extends over 15 amino acids. The repertoire was sequenced with immunoSEQ multiplex PCR; TCRdb's copy has only in-frame clones and lacks some. The profile shows over 85,000 clones, roughly 89% of them singletons. This clone was found once. This sequence originates from a female donor in good health, enrolled as a control in a pregnancy study. The rearrangement joins TRBV28 to TRBJ1-4; 9 bases fit TRBD1. The sample in question was peripheral blood, obtained after pregnancy. CDR3 region: CASSLGGQGDEKLFF. The CDR3 bases are TGTGCCAGCAGTTTAGGGGGACAGGGCGATGAAAAACTGTTTTTT.